Sequencing of this T cell receptor beta chain was carried out in a study of blood T cell repertoires in COVID-19. About the research overall: COVID-19 samples collected from the United States, Italy and Spain covered acute and convalescent phases. T cells, B-cell-depleted T cells, or PBMCs supplied cDNA or gDNA.

The participants were between roughly 18 and 90 years old and came from about two dozen US areas. Clinical history as reported by participants underpinned cohort assignment. This clone appeared once. The CDR3 contains 15 residues. Germline V lookup: CDR1 SGHTA, CDR2 FQGNSA. The J segment lost 3 bases and the V segment lost 5 bases, leaving 9 bases of the junction unmatched. Sequencing used immunoSEQ multiplex PCR; TCRdb keeps in-frame clones, though not all of them. This sample has approximately 270,000 clones, with approximately 89% found just once. V is TRBV7-2 and J is TRBJ1-2, with 7 bases aligning to TRBD1. The specimen sequenced was PBMCs or T cells enriched from blood (not recorded which). The receptor was isolated from a man in his forties who had been exposed to COVID-19. The DNA of the CDR3 is TGTGCCAGCAGCCCGATACAGGGGAGGTACTATGGCTACACCTTC. It translates to CASSPIQGRYYGYTF.